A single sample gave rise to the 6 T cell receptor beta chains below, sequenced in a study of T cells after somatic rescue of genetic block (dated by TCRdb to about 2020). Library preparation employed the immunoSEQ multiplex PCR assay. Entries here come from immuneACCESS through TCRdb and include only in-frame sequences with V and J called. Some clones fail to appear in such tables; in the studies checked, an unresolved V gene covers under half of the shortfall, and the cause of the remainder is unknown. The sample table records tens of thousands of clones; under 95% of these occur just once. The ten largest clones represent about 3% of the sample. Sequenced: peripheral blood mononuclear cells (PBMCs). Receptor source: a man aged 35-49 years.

This CDR3 is CASSEFGGAADTQYF. CDR3 DNA: TGCGCCAGCAGTGAGTTCGGGGGGGCCGCAGATACGCAGTATTTT. This chain connects TRBV10-2 to TRBJ2-3; 8 bases align to TRBD2. The CDR3 runs 15 residues. Germline V gene lookup returns CDR1 WSHSY and CDR2 SAAADI. The trim removed 1 base at V and 4 bases at J, leaving 4 bases unmatched.

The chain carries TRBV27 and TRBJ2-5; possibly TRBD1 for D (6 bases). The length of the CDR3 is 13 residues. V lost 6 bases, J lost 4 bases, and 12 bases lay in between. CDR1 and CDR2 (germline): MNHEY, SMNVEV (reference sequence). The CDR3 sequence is CASSRWGLETQYF. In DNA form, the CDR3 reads TGTGCCAGCAGCCGGTGGGGGCTAGAGACCCAGTACTTC.

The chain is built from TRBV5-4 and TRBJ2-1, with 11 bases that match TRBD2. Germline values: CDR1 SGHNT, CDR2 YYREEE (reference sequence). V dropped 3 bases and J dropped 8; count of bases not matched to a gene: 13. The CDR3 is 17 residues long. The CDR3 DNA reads TGTGCCAGCAGCTCCCCCTGGTCGACTAGCGGGAAAGATGAGCAGTTCTTC. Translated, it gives CASSSPWSTSGKDEQFF.

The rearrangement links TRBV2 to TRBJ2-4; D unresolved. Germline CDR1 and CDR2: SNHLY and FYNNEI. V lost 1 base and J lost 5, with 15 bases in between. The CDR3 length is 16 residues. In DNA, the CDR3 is TGTGCCAGCAGTGAAGTTGGCATTCGAGGCCAAAACATTCAGTACTTC. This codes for CASSEVGIRGQNIQYF.

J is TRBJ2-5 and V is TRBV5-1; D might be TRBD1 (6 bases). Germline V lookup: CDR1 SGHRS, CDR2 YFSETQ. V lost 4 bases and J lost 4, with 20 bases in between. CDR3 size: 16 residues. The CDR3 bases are TGCGCCAGCAGCCGCACAGGGAACTTGGAGGCAGAGACCCAGTACTTC. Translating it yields CASSRTGNLEAETQYF.

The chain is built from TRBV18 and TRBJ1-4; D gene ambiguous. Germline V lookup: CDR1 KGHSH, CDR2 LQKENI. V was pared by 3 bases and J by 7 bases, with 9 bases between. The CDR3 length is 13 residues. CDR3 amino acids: CASSPSRSEKLFF. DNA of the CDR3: TGTGCCAGCTCACCCAGCAGAAGTGAAAAACTGTTTTTT.